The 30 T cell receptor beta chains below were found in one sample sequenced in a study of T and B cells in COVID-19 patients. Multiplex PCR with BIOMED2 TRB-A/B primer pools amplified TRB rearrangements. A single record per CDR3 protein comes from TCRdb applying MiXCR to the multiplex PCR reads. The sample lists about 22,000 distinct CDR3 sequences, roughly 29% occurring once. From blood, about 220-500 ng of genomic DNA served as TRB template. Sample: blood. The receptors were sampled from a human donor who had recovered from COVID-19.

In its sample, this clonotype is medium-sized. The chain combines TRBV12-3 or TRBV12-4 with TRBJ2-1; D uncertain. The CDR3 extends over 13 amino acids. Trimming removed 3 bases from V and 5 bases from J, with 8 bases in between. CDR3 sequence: CASSLHRDNEQFF. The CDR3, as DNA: TGTGCCAGCAGTTTGCATAGGGACAATGAGCAGTTCTTC.

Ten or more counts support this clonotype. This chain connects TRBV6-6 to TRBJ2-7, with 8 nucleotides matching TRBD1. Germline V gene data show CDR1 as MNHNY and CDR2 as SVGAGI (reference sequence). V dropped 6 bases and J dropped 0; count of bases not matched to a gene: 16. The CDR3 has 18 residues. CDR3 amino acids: CASSPGTGGGPSSYEQYF. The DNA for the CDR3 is TGTGCCAGCAGCCCAGGGACAGGAGGCGGCCCGAGCTCCTACGAGCAGTACTTC.

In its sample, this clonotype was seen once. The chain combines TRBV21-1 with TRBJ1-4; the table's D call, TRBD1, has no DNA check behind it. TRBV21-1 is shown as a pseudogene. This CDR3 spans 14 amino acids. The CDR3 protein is CASSKTAGNEKLFF. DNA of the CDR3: TGTGCCAGCAGTAAGACAGCAGGTAATGAAAAACTGTTTTTT.

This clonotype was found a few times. The DNA for the CDR3 is TGTGCCAGCAGGGGGGATGGTAATCAGCCCCAGCATTTT. Amino acids: CASRGDGNQPQHF. J is TRBJ1-5 and V is TRBV6-6; D perhaps matches TRBD1 (5 bases). Germline V gene data show CDR1 as MNHNY and CDR2 as SVGAGI (reference sequence). The CDR3 totals 13 residues. Trimming pared 6 bases from V and 4 bases from J, leaving 10 bases between.

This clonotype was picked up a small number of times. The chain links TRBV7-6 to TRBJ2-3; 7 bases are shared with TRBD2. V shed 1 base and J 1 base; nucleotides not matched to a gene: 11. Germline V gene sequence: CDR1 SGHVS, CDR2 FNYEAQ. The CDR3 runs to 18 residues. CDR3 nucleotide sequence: TGTGCCAGCAGCTTAGTACGGTCCCCGGCGGGGGGCACAGATACGCAGTATTTT. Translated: CASSLVRSPAGGTDTQYF.

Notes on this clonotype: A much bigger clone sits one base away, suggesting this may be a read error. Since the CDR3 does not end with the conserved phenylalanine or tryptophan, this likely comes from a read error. The CDR3 coding sequence is TGTGCCAGCAGCCAGCGTGGTAGCGGGGCTTACAATGAGCAGTTCTAC. Amino acids: CASSQRGSGAYNEQFY. The chain is built from TRBV11-1 and TRBJ2-1, with TRBD2 matching over 8 bases. Germline V gene lookup returns CDR1 SGHAT and CDR2 FQDESV (reference sequence). CDR3 length: 16 residues. V was pared by 5 bases and J by 4 bases, with 10 bases of the junction left unmatched.

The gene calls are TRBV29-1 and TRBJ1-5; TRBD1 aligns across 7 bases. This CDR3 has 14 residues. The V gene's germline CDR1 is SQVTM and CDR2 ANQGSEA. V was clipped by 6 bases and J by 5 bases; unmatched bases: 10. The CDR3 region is CSVRGTADDQPQHF. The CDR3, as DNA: TGCAGCGTCAGGGGGACTGCGGACGATCAGCCCCAGCATTTT.

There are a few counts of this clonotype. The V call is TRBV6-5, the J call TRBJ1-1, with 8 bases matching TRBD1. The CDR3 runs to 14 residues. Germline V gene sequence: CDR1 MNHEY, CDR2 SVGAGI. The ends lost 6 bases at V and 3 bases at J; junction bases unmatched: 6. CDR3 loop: CASRLTGDHTEAFF. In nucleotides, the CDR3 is TGTGCCAGCAGGCTGACAGGGGATCACACTGAAGCTTTCTTT.

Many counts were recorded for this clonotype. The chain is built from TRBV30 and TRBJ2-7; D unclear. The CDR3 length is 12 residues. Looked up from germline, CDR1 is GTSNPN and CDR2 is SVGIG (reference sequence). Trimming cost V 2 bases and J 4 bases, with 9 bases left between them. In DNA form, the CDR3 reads TGTGCCTGGAGTCCCGGTTGGTACGAGCAGTACTTC. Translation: CAWSPGWYEQYF.

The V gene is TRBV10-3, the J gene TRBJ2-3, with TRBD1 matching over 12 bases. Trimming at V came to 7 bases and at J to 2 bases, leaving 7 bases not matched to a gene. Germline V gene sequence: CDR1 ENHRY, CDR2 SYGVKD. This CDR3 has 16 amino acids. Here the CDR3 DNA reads TGTGCCATCAAGGGACAGGGGGCGCTTCCCACAGATACGCAGTATTTT. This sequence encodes CAIKGQGALPTDTQYF.

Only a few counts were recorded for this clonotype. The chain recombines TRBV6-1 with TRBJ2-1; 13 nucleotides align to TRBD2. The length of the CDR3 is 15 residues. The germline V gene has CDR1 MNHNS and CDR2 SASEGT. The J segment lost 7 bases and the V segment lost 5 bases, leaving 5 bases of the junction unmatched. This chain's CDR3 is CASSTTSGGVNEQFF. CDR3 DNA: TGTGCCAGCAGTACAACTAGCGGGGGGGTAAATGAGCAGTTCTTC.

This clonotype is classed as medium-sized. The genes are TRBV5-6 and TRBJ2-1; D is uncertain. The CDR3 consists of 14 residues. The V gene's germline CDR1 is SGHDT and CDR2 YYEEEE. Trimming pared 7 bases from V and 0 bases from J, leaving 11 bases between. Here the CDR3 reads CASSPVRSYNEQFF. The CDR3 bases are TGTGCCAGCTCCCCTGTCCGCTCCTACAATGAGCAGTTCTTC.

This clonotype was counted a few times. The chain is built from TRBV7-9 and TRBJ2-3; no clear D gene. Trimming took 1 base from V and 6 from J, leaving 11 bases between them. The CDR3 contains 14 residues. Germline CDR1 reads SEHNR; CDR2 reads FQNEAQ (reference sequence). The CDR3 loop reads CASSLDSAEDTQYF. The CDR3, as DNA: TGTGCCAGCAGCTTAGATTCCGCGGAGGATACGCAGTATTTT. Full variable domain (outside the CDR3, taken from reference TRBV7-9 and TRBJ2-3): DTGVSQNPRHKITKRGQNVTFRCDPISEHNRLYWYRQTLGQGPEFLTYFQNEAQLEKSRLLSDRFSAERPKGSFSTLEIQRTEQGDSAMYLCASSLDSAEDTQYFGPGTRLTVL.

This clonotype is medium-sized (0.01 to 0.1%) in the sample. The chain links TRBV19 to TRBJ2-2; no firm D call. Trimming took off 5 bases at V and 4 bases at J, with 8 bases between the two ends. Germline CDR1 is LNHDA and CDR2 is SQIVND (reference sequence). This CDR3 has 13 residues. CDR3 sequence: CASSRQSTGELFF. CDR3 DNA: TGTGCCAGTAGTCGTCAATCCACCGGGGAGCTGTTTTTT.

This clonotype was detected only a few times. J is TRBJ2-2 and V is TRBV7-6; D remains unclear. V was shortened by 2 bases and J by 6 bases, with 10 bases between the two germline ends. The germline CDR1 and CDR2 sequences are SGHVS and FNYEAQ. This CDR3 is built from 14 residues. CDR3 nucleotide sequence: TGTGCCAGCAGCTTAAAAGGCACCGCCGGGGAGCTGTTTTTT. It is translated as CASSLKGTAGELFF.

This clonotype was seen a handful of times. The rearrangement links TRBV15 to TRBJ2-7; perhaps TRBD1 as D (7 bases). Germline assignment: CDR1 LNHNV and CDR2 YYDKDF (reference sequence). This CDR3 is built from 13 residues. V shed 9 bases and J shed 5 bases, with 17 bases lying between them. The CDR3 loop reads CATAGQEGHEQYF. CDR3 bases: TGTGCCACAGCAGGACAGGAGGGCCACGAGCAGTACTTC.

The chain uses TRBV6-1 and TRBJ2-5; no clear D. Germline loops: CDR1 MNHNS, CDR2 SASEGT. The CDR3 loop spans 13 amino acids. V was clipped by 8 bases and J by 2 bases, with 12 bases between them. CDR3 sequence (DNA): TGTGCCAGCTCACCAAGGTGGCAAGAGACCCAGTACTTC. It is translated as CASSPRWQETQYF.

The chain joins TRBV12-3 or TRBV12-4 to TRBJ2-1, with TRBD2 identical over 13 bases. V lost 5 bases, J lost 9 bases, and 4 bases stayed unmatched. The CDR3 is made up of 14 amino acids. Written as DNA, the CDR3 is TGTGCCAGCAGTATACTAGCGGGAGGGCCTGAGCAGTTCTTC. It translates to CASSILAGGPEQFF.

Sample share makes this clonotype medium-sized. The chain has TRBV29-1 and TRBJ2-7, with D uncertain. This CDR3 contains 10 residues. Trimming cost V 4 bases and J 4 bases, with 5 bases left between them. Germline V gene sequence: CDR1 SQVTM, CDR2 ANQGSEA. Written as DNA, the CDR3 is TGCAGCGTTGTAGATTACGAGCAGTACTTC. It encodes CSVVDYEQYF.

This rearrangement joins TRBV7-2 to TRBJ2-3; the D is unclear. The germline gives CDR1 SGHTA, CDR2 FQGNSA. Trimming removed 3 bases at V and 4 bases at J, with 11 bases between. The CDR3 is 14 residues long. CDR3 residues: CASSLIRSADTQYF. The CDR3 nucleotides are TGTGCCAGCAGCTTGATTAGGTCGGCAGATACGCAGTATTTT.

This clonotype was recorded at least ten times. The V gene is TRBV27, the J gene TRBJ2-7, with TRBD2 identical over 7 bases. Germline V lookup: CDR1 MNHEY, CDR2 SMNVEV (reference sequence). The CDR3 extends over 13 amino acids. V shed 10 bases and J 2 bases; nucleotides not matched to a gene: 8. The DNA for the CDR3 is TGTGCCATCCGCCGAGCGGGGACCTACGAGCAGTACTTC. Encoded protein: CAIRRAGTYEQYF.

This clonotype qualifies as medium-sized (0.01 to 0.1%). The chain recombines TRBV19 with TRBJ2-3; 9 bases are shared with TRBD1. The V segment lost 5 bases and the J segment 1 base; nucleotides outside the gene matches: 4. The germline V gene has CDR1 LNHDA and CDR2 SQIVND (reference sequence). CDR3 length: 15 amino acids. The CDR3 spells CASSADRGGTDTQYF. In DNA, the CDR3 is TGTGCCAGTAGTGCGGACAGGGGAGGCACAGATACGCAGTATTTT.

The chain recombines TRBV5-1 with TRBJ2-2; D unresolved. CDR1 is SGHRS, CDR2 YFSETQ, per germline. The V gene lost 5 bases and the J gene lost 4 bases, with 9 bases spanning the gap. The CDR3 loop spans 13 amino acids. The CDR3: CASRKGFTGELFF. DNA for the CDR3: TGCGCCAGCAGGAAAGGGTTCACCGGGGAGCTGTTTTTT.

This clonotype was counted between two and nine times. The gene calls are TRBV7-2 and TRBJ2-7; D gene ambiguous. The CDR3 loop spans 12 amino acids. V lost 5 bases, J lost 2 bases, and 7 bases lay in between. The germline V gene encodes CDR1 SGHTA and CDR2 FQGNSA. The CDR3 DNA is TGTGCCAGCAGCCTCGACACCTACGAGCAGTACTTC. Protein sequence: CASSLDTYEQYF.

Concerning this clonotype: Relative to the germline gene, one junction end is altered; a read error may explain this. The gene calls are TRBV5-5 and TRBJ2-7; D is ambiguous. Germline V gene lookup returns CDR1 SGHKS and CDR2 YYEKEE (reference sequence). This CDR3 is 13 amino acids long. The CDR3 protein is CASSFGLTYDQYF. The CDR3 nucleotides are TGTGCCAGCAGCTTCGGCCTAACCTACGACCAGTACTTC.

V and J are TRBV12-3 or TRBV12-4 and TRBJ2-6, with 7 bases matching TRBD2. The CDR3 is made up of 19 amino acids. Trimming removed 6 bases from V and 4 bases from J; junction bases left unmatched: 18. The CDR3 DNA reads TGTGCCAGCAGCTATTATAGTTGGACTAGGACTCTGGGGGCCAACGTCCTGACTTTC. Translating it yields CASSYYSWTRTLGANVLTF.

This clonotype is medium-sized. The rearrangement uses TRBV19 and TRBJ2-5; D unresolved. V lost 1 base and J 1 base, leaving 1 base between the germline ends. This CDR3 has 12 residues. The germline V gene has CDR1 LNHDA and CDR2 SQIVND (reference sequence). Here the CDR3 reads CASSIGQETQYF. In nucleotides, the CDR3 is TGTGCCAGTAGTATAGGCCAAGAGACCCAGTACTTC.

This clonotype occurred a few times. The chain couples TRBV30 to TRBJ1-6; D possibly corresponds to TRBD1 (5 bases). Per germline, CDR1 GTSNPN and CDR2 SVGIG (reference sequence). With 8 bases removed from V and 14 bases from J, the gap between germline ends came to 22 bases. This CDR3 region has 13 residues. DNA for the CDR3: TGTGCCCTGGAATGGAGGGACCGCCTTTCCCTCCACTTT. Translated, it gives CALEWRDRLSLHF. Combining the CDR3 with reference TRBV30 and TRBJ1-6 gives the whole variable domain SQTIHQWPATLVQPVGSPLSLECTVEGTSNPNLYWYRQAAGRGLQLLFYSVGIGQISSEVPQNLSASRPQDRQFILSSKKLLLSDSGFYLCALEWRDRLSLHFGNGTRLTVT.

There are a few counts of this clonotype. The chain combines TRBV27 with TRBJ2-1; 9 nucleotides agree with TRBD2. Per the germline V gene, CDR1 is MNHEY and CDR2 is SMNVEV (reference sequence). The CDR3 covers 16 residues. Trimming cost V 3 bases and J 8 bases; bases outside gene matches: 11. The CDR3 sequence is CASSFGGAGGPYEQFF. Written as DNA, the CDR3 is TGTGCCAGCAGTTTCGGAGGCGCGGGAGGGCCATATGAGCAGTTCTTC.

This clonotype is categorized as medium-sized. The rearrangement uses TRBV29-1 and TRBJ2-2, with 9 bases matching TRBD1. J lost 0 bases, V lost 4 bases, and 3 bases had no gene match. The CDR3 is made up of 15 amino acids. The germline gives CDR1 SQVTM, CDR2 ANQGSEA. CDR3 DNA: TGCAGCGTTGGGACAGGGGCCGCGAACACCGGGGAGCTGTTTTTT. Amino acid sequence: CSVGTGAANTGELFF.